This entry lists 32 T cell receptor beta chains sequenced from one sample in a study of human T cells and chemical hapten exposure (dated by TCRdb to 2020 to 2022). This sample's time point label indicates: patch test 1, 2 weeks after DPC sensitization. What this sample's treatment or condition label stands for: therapeutic diphenylcyclopropenone sensitization with weekly scalp DPC. Libraries were made using RACE. Sequencing relied on a NextSeq 500. Using fastp at Q25 and MiXCR, TCRdb reprocessed the public reads and kept productive beta chains. Rows with one shared CDR3 protein collapse into an entry with the most common genes and DNA. The sample table records approximately 350,000 distinct CDR3 sequences; approximately 6.3% of these occur just once. The top ten clones comprise approximately 8% of the sample. Sequencing was performed on whole blood, taken in connection with sensitization to the hapten diphenylcyclopropenone (DPC). These receptors were obtained from a woman between 18 and 30 years old with alopecia areata. Some clones in this sample may be carry-over from other donors' samples.

This clonotype was seen only a few times. This chain joins TRBV3-1 and TRBJ2-7; 10 positions match TRBD2. V shed 0 bases, J shed 6 bases, and the junction held 20 bases outside the gene matches. The germline V gene encodes CDR1 LGHDT and CDR2 YNNKEL (reference sequence). CDR3 length equals 20 residues. CDR3 in DNA: TGTGCCAGCAGCCAAGATTACGGGACTAGCGACGTCGCGGCTGGGCCCGAGCAGTACTTC. Translating gives CASSQDYGTSDVAAGPEQYF.

On this clonotype itself: This may be a read error, as it is one base from a much larger clone. The rearrangement uses TRBV7-9 and TRBJ2-1; D is unresolved. Germline V gene lookup returns CDR1 SEHNR and CDR2 FQNEAQ (reference sequence). V was trimmed by 1 base and J by 8 bases, leaving 15 bases between them. This CDR3 contains 15 residues. The CDR3 region has the DNA TGTGCCAGCAGCTTAGTGTTTCTCCAAGGACATGAGCAGTTCTTC. As protein: CASSLVFLQGHEQFF.

This clonotype turned up a few times. The rearrangement links TRBV3-1 to TRBJ1-2; 8 bases agree with TRBD1. Germline V CDR1 and CDR2: LGHDT, YNNKEL (reference sequence). The V segment lost 4 bases and the J segment 6 bases; nucleotides outside the gene matches: 10. CDR3 length equals 15 residues. The CDR3 coding sequence is TGTGCCAGCAGCCTTACGGGGCAGGGGGCTAATGGCTACACCTTC. It is translated as CASSLTGQGANGYTF.

This clonotype was found many times. V and J are TRBV7-9 and TRBJ1-6; a weak D match, TRBD1 (5 bases). Germline V gene data show CDR1 as SEHNR and CDR2 as FQNEAQ (reference sequence). The CDR3 spans 13 residues. Trimming pared 2 bases from V and 14 bases from J, leaving 13 bases between. CDR3: CASSLFTGGALHF. As DNA, the CDR3 is TGTGCCAGCAGCTTATTTACAGGAGGGGCCCTCCACTTT.

In its sample, this clonotype was seen many times. J is TRBJ2-5 and V is TRBV7-8; no reliable D call. The CDR3 is 13 amino acids. Trimming removed 5 bases from V and 5 bases from J, with 12 bases in between. Germline V gene sequence: CDR1 SGHVS, CDR2 FQNEAQ. The CDR3 bases are TGTGCCAGCAGCCTACGCATCGGGGAGACCCAGTACTTC. Amino acids: CASSLRIGETQYF.

The chain combines TRBV6-5 with TRBJ2-3; 8 nucleotides match TRBD1. CDR1 and CDR2 from the germline V gene are MNHEY and SVGAGI. The CDR3 is 16 residues long. With V trimmed by 2 bases and J by 4 bases, 8 bases remained unmatched. The CDR3 DNA follows: TGTGCCAGCAGTTACGAGATGGGACAGGCTTCAGATACGCAGTATTTT. As protein: CASSYEMGQASDTQYF.

This clonotype was seen at least ten times. This chain connects TRBV13 to TRBJ2-3; D gene ambiguous. CDR3 length: 15 residues. The V and J ends lost 1 base and 2 bases respectively, with 10 bases between them. CDR1 is PRHDT and CDR2 is FYEKMQ in the germline V gene (reference sequence). The chain's CDR3 is CASSLEGQPTDTQYF. The CDR3 bases are TGTGCCAGCAGCTTAGAAGGCCAACCCACAGATACGCAGTATTTT.

This clonotype was recorded at least ten times. The chain uses TRBV7-6 and TRBJ2-5; 9 bases agree with TRBD2. Losses at the gene ends were 2 bases for V and 1 base for J; bases not matched to a gene: 8. The CDR3 runs 17 residues. CDR1 and CDR2 from the germline V gene are SGHVS and FNYEAQ. The CDR3 loop is CASSLRLGGGAQETQYF. The CDR3 DNA follows: TGTGCCAGCAGCTTAAGGCTTGGCGGGGGGGCCCAAGAGACCCAGTACTTC.

The V and J genes are TRBV5-1 and TRBJ2-3; 7 bases fit TRBD1. The CDR3 extends over 18 amino acids. The germline gives CDR1 SGHRS, CDR2 YFSETQ. J was trimmed by 0 bases and V by 4 bases; bases with no gene match: 14. DNA for the CDR3: TGCGCCAGCAGCGCCGACCCCTTAACAGGGGATAGCACAGATACGCAGTATTTT. Its protein is CASSADPLTGDSTDTQYF. The variable domain in full, with the rest retrieved from reference TRBV5-1 and TRBJ2-3, is KAGVTQTPRYLIKTRGQQVTLSCSPISGHRSVSWYQQTPGQGLQFLFEYFSETQRNKGNFPGRFSGRQFSNSRSEMNVSTLELGDSALYLCASSADPLTGDSTDTQYFGPGTRLTVL.

This clonotype was seen a few times. This sequence joins TRBV4-1 and TRBJ2-3, with 9 bases aligning to TRBD2. The CDR3 totals 17 residues. Looked up from germline, CDR1 is MGHRA and CDR2 is YSYEKL. J lost 1 base, V lost 2 bases, and 7 bases had no gene match. CDR3 coding DNA: TGCGCCAGCAGCCAAACCCAGCGGGGGGTCCGCACAGATACGCAGTATTTT. This sequence encodes CASSQTQRGVRTDTQYF.

The gene calls are TRBV6-1 and TRBJ1-6; no clear D. The CDR3 runs 16 residues. CDR1 and CDR2 from the germline V gene are MNHNS and SASEGT. The V and J ends lost 2 bases and 2 bases respectively, with 10 bases between them. CDR3 residues: CASSERGDTYNSPLHF. The CDR3 region has the DNA TGTGCCAGCAGTGAACGGGGAGACACCTATAATTCACCCCTCCACTTT.

The chain links TRBV10-3 to TRBJ2-5; unclear D gene. CDR1 and CDR2 from the germline V gene are ENHRY and SYGVKD. This CDR3 region has 14 residues. The ends were cut back, 0 bases at V and 1 base at J, with 6 bases in the middle. CDR3 residues: CAISESDIQETQYF. Here the CDR3 DNA reads TGTGCCATCAGTGAGTCGGATATCCAAGAGACCCAGTACTTC.

In this sample, this clonotype turned up a few times. The chain employs TRBV27 and TRBJ2-7; D is unresolved. CDR1 is MNHEY, CDR2 SMNVEV, per germline (reference sequence). The CDR3 is 15 amino acids. V was trimmed by 6 bases and J by 2 bases, leaving 17 bases between them. CDR3 nucleotide sequence: TGTGCCAGCAGCCAATCCCCCGGTGGCCCCTACGAGCAGTACTTC. Translation: CASSQSPGGPYEQYF.

In this sample, this clonotype turned up a few times. V and J are TRBV5-1 and TRBJ2-3; 7 positions match TRBD2. V dropped 0 bases and J dropped 0; count of bases not matched to a gene: 1. CDR1 and CDR2 from the germline V gene are SGHRS and YFSETQ. This CDR3 region has 15 residues. CDR3 sequence: CASSLERGSTDTQYF. CDR3 DNA: TGCGCCAGCAGCTTGGAGCGGGGTAGCACAGATACGCAGTATTTT.

In this sample, this clonotype turned up many times. The rearrangement joins TRBV20-1 to TRBJ2-7; D is possibly TRBD2 (6 bases). Germline V gene data show CDR1 as DFQATT and CDR2 as SNEGSKA (reference sequence). The CDR3 loop spans 14 amino acids. Trimming removed 3 bases from V and 4 bases from J, with 16 bases in between. CDR3 protein: CSARPPGTAYEQYF. As DNA, the CDR3 is TGCAGTGCTAGGCCGCCTGGGACTGCTTACGAGCAGTACTTC.

This clonotype came up many times. CDR3 bases: TGTGCCACCGGCTGGGATGGTAATTCACCCCTCCACTTT. This translates into CATGWDGNSPLHF. The J gene is TRBJ1-6, the V gene TRBV6-6; D gene unclear. This CDR3 contains 13 residues. Trimming removed 10 bases from V and 6 bases from J, with 13 bases in between. Germline CDR1 is MNHNY and CDR2 is SVGAGI (reference sequence).

This clonotype was seen many times. The J gene is TRBJ2-3, the V gene TRBV3-1; 9 positions match TRBD2. Trimming at V came to 2 bases and at J to 9 bases, leaving 9 bases not matched to a gene. There are 15 residues in the CDR3. Germline CDR1 reads LGHDT; CDR2 reads YNNKEL (reference sequence). CDR3 amino acids: CASSQSGGPIRTQYF. Written as DNA, the CDR3 is TGTGCCAGCAGCCAAAGCGGGGGGCCCATCCGGACGCAGTATTTT.

A few counts support this clonotype. The chain recombines TRBV6-6 with TRBJ1-1; D is perhaps TRBD1 (5 bases). Germline V CDR1 and CDR2: MNHNY, SVGAGI (reference sequence). V dropped 6 bases and J dropped 8 bases, with 22 bases sitting between them. The CDR3 spans 15 residues. The CDR3 loop reads CASRERSARASEAFF. CDR3 bases: TGTGCCAGCAGAGAGCGATCCGCCAGGGCCTCGGAAGCTTTCTTT.

This clonotype was counted many times. The V gene is TRBV5-1, the J gene TRBJ2-2, with a possible D match to TRBD1 (5 bases). This CDR3 is 14 amino acids long. V gave up 3 bases and J gave up 5 bases, with 11 bases separating them. The germline V gene has CDR1 SGHRS and CDR2 YFSETQ. CDR3 sequence: CASSSGRETGELFF. The CDR3 DNA reads as TGCGCCAGCAGCTCGGGCAGGGAAACCGGGGAGCTGTTTTTT. Full variable domain (rest looked up from reference TRBV5-1 and TRBJ2-2): KAGVTQTPRYLIKTRGQQVTLSCSPISGHRSVSWYQQTPGQGLQFLFEYFSETQRNKGNFPGRFSGRQFSNSRSEMNVSTLELGDSALYLCASSSGRETGELFFGEGSRLTVL.

There are many counts of this clonotype. V is TRBV29-1 and J is TRBJ2-4; 11 bases are a match to TRBD2. From germline, CDR1 is SQVTM and CDR2 ANQGSEA. This CDR3 is built from 15 residues. The V gene end was trimmed by 4 bases and the J gene end by 8 bases; junction bases not matched to a gene: 10. The CDR3 nucleotides are TGCAGCGTTGTCCGCTCCTTAGCGGGGGGGGACATTCAGTACTTC. It encodes CSVVRSLAGGDIQYF.

This clonotype has a handful of counts. The chain is built from TRBV11-2 and TRBJ1-5; weak D call: TRBD1 (6 bases). The V gene lost 5 bases and the J gene lost 3 bases, with 17 bases spanning the gap. The CDR3 length is 16 residues. Germline V CDR1 and CDR2: SGHAT, FQNNGV. The CDR3 DNA reads TGTGCCAGCAGCCCTATAGCCGGGGGGCTCAATCAGCCCCAGCATTTT. Translating it yields CASSPIAGGLNQPQHF.

This clonotype was counted a few times. The genes are TRBV20-1 and TRBJ2-3; 7 nucleotides match TRBD2. The CDR3 contains 21 residues. Trimming cost V 0 bases and J 0 bases; bases outside gene matches: 21. Germline V CDR1 and CDR2: DFQATT, SNEGSKA (reference sequence). CDR3 amino acids: CSARDPPGGQGGEGSTDTQYF. CDR3 coding DNA: TGCAGTGCTAGAGACCCCCCTGGTGGGCAGGGAGGGGAGGGTAGCACAGATACGCAGTATTTT.

This clonotype occurred many times. The rearrangement joins TRBV6-5 to TRBJ1-5; D unclear. CDR3 size: 16 residues. Germline CDR1 is MNHEY and CDR2 is SVGAGI. V lost 0 bases and J 2 bases, leaving 11 bases between the germline ends. CDR3 loop: CASSYSIPGRNQPQHF. CDR3 nucleotides: TGTGCCAGCAGTTACTCTATCCCCGGTCGCAATCAGCCCCAGCATTTT.

This clonotype appeared many times. V and J are TRBV29-1 and TRBJ2-5; TRBD2 agrees at 12 bases. The CDR3 is made up of 18 amino acids. The V and J ends lost 4 bases and 2 bases, in that order; junction bases with no gene match: 14. From germline, CDR1 is SQVTM and CDR2 ANQGSEA. The CDR3 reads CSVVRLAGEIRIQETQYF. CDR3 nucleotides: TGCAGCGTTGTGAGACTAGCGGGGGAGATCCGGATACAAGAGACCCAGTACTTC.

This clonotype was observed at least ten times. The chain recombines TRBV13 with TRBJ1-2; D unresolved. This CDR3 comprises 12 residues. Germline V CDR1 and CDR2: PRHDT, FYEKMQ (reference sequence). Trimming shortened V by 3 bases and J by 8 bases, and 10 bases separated the two germline ends. CDR3: CASSLRAEGYTF. Written as DNA, the CDR3 is TGTGCCAGCAGCTTGCGTGCGGAGGGCTACACCTTC.

The rearrangement uses TRBV3-1 and TRBJ2-2, with D unresolved. Germline values: CDR1 LGHDT, CDR2 YNNKEL (reference sequence). CDR3 length equals 15 residues. Trimming took 1 base from V and 1 from J, leaving 7 bases between them. CDR3 sequence: CASSQGYRNTGELFF. For the CDR3, the DNA is TGTGCCAGCAGCCAAGGTTATAGGAACACCGGGGAGCTGTTTTTT.

This clonotype was seen ten or more times. The CDR3 loop reads CASRTGAGGDTQYF. CDR3 in DNA: TGTGCCAGCAGGACCGGGGCCGGAGGAGATACGCAGTATTTT. This chain uses TRBV12-3 or TRBV12-4 with TRBJ2-3; D possibly matches TRBD1 or TRBD2 (5 bases each). V shed 6 bases and J shed 5 bases, with 15 bases lying between them. CDR3 size: 14 residues.

This clonotype was observed many times. The V gene is TRBV12-3 or TRBV12-4, the J gene TRBJ2-3; D unclear. The CDR3 is 11 residues long. Trimming shortened V by 6 bases and J by 3 bases, and 4 bases separated the two germline ends. This CDR3 is CASRKTDTQYF. The CDR3 DNA follows: TGTGCCAGCAGGAAAACAGATACGCAGTATTTT.

This clonotype came up a few times. The chain combines TRBV4-1 with TRBJ2-1; D could derive from TRBD1 or TRBD2 (5 bases each). V lost 2 bases and J 8 bases, leaving 19 bases between the germline ends. The CDR3 totals 16 residues. Germline loops: CDR1 MGHRA, CDR2 YSYEKL. This chain's CDR3 is CASSQISGALWYEQFF. In DNA, the CDR3 is TGCGCCAGCAGCCAAATCTCCGGGGCCCTCTGGTATGAGCAGTTCTTC.

Comments on this clonotype: The junction differs from germline at one of its ends, possibly a read error. This chain joins TRBV2 and TRBJ1-1; 11 positions match TRBD1. CDR1 and CDR2 (germline): SNHLY, FYNNEI. The CDR3 loop spans 17 amino acids. The CDR3 DNA reads TGTGCCAGCAGGGGACAGGGGGGAGTCATTAGAAACACTGAAGTTTTCTTT. Its protein is CASRGQGGVIRNTEVFF.

This clonotype was detected a few times. The V call is TRBV3-1, the J call TRBJ2-3; D is ambiguous. This CDR3 has 12 amino acids. V shed 2 bases and J shed 4 bases, with 4 bases lying between them. Germline loops: CDR1 LGHDT, CDR2 YNNKEL (reference sequence). CDR3 sequence (DNA): TGTGCCAGCAGCCAAATTTCAGATACGCAGTATTTT. Amino acids: CASSQISDTQYF.

This clonotype was seen only a few times. This rearrangement joins TRBV20-1 to TRBJ2-7; TRBD2 might be the D (5 bases). Trimming pared 6 bases from V and 5 bases from J, leaving 8 bases between. There are 10 residues in the CDR3. Germline CDR1 and CDR2: DFQATT and SNEGSKA (reference sequence). CDR3 region: CSALANEQYF. The CDR3 DNA follows: TGCAGTGCGCTAGCCAACGAGCAGTACTTC.